The source of this T cell receptor (beta chain) is a study of CD8 T cells in ankylosing spondylitis. Whole-study findings and limits: There was a TCR beta motif, made of eight highly homologous variants, that appeared characteristic of ankylosing spondylitis blood. Previously reported in reactive arthritis synovial fluid and blood were some of the motif variants. Disease-associated clones were CD8+ and fairly uncommon in peripheral blood.

Comments on this clonotype: No antigen is known for it. One end of the junction varies from germline; a read error may be responsible.

The CDR3 sequence is 12 residues long. Germline loops: CDR1 MGHRA, CDR2 YSYEKL. Quantitative 5'-RACE with molecular barcodes was used to make the TCR beta libraries. TCRdb ran MiXCR on the 5' RACE reads and lists one entry per CDR3 protein. Here the sample spans fewer than 250,000 distinct CDR3 sequences, over 9.5% being singletons. The specimen was blood, either unsorted or a sorted T cell fraction (not recorded which). The receptor was isolated from a male donor with ankylosing spondylitis or in good health (not recorded which). The chain uses TRBV4-1 and TRBJ2-1; D is unclear. As DNA, the CDR3 is TGCGTCAGCAGCCAAGATGGAAATGAGCAGTTCTTC. Its translation is CVSSQDGNEQFF.